What follows is one T cell receptor beta chain and its context. Its target is unknown. The data derive from a study of shared clonotypes between healthy human individuals. Per the authors' pipeline: ImmunoSEQ junction-only sequences lacked quality scores, so their filtering differed. This table comes from immunoSEQ multiplex PCR, and its TCRdb copy is limited to in-frame clones, with some not included. The V and J calls and clone size are taken from that table; D and trimming were inferred from the DNA. The sample holds a few million clones, 92% seen once. Whole-study results and caveats: The sharing of approximately 5.1% of naive CD4 clonotypes was seen across a few donors. Clonotypes shared by all four donors outscored non-shared clonotypes in generation probability.

Trimming cost V 2 bases and J 2 bases, with 14 bases left between them. Germline V CDR1 and CDR2: LGHNA, YNFKEQ. The CDR3 runs to 16 residues. The J gene is TRBJ2-3, the V gene TRBV4-2; D not resolved. The sequencing sample was made of naive CD4+ T cells from PBMCs. Specified subset: CD45RA+ positively selected. The receptor was derived from a man aged 18 to 30 in good health. Some clones in this sample may be carry-over from other donors' samples. CDR3 DNA: TGTGCCAGCAGCCAATACGACGGACCCCTCACAGATACGCAGTATTTT. Protein sequence: CASSQYDGPLTDTQYF.